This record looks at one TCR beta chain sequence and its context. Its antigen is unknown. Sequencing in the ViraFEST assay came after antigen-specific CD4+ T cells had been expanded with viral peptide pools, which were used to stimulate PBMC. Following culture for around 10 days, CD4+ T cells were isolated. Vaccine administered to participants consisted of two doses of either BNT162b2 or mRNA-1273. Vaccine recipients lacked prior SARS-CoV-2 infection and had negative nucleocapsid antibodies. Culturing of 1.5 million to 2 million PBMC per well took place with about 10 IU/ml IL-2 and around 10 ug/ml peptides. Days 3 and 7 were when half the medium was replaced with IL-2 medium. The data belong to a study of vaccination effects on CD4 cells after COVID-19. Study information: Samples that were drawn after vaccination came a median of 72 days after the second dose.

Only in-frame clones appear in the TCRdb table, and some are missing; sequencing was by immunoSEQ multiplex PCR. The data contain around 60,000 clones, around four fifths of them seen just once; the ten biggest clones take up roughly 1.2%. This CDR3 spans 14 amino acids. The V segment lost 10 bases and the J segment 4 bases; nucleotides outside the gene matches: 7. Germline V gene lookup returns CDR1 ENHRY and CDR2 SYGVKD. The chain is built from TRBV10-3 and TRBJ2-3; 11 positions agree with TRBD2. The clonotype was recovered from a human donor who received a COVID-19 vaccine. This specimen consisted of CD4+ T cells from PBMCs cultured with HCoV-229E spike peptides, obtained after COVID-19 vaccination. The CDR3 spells CATLAGGPADTQYF. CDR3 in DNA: TGTGCCACATTAGCGGGGGGGCCCGCAGATACGCAGTATTTT.